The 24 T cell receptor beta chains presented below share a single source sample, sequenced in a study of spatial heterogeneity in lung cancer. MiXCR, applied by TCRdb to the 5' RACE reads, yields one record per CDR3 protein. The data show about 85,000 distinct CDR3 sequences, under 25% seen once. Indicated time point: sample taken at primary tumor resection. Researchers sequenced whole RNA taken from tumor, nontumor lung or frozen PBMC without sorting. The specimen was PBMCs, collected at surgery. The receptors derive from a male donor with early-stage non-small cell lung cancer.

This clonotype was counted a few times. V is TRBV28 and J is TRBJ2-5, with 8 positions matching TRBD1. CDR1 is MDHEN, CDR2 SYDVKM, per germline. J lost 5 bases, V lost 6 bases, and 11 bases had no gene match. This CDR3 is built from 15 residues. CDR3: CASRSRRGRMETQYF. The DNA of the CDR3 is TGTGCCAGCAGGTCCCGCAGGGGGCGGATGGAGACCCAGTACTTC.

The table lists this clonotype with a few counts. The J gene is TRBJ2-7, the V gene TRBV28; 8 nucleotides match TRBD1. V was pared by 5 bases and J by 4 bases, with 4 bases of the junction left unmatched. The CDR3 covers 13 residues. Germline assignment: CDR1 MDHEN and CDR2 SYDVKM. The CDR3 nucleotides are TGTGCCAGCAGTATCAGACAGGGGTACGAGCAGTACTTC. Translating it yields CASSIRQGYEQYF.

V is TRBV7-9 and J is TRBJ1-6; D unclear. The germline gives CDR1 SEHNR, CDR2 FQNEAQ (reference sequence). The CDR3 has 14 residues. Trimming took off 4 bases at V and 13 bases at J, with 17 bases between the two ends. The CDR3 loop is CASSSLPAKGPLHF. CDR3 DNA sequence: TGTGCCAGCAGCTCCCTACCGGCAAAAGGGCCCCTCCACTTT.

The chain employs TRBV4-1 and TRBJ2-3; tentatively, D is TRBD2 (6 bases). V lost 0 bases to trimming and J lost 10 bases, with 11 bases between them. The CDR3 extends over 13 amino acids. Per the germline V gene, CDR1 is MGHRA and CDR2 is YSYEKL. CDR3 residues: CASSQDSGVPQYF. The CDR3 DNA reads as TGCGCCAGCAGCCAAGATTCGGGAGTCCCGCAGTATTTT.

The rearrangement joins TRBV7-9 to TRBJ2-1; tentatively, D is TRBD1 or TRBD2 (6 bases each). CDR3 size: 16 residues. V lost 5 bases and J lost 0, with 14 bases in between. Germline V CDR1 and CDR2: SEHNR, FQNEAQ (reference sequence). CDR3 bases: TGTGCCAGCAGCCCTGGACAGACTAGCTCCTACAATGAGCAGTTCTTC. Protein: CASSPGQTSSYNEQFF.

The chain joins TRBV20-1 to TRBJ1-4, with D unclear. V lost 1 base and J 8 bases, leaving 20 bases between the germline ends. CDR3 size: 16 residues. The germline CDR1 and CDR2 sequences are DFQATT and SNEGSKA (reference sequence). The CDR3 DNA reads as TGCAGTGCTAGAGCTCCTGACGGACGGAGATTCGAAAAACTGTTTTTT. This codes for CSARAPDGRRFEKLFF.

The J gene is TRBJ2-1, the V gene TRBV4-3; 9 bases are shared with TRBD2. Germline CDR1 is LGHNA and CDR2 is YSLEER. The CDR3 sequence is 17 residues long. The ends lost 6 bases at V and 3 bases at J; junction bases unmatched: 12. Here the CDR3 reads CASRQRLAGALYNEQFF. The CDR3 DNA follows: TGCGCCAGCAGACAACGGTTAGCGGGGGCCCTCTACAATGAGCAGTTCTTC.

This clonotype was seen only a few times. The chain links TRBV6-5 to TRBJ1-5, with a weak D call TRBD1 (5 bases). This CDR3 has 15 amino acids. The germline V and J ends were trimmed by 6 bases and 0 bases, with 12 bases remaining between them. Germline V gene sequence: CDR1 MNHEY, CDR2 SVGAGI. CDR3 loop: CASSFGGDSNQPQHF. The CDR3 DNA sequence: TGTGCCAGCAGCTTCGGGGGGGATAGCAATCAGCCCCAGCATTTT.

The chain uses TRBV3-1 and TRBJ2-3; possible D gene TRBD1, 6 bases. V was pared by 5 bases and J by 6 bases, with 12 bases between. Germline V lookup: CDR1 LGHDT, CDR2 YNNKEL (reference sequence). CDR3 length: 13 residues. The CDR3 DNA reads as TGTGCCAGCAGCGGTACAGGGACGGATACGCAGTATTTT. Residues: CASSGTGTDTQYF.

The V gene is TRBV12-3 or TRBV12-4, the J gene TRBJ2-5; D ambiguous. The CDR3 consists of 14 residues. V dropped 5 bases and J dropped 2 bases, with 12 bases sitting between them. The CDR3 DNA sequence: TGTGCCAGCAGTCGGACGGCGTGGCAAGAGACCCAGTACTTC. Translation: CASSRTAWQETQYF.

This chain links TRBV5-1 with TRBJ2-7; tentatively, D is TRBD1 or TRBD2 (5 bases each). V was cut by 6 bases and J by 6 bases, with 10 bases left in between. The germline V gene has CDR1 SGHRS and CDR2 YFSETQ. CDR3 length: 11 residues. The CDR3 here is CASNLGGEQYF. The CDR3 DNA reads TGCGCCAGCAACCTTGGGGGCGAGCAGTACTTC.

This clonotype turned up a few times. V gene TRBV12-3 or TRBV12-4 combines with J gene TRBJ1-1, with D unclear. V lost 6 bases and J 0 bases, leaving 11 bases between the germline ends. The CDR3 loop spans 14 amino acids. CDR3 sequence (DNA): TGTGCCAGCAGGCCGTCGTCCCTGAACACTGAAGCTTTCTTT. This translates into CASRPSSLNTEAFF.

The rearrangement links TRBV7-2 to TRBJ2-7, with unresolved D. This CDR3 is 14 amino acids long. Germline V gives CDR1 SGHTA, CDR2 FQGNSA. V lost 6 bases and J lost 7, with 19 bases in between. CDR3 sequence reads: CASRASHTPGEQYF. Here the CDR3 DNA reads TGTGCCAGCAGAGCCAGTCACACCCCTGGGGAGCAGTACTTC.

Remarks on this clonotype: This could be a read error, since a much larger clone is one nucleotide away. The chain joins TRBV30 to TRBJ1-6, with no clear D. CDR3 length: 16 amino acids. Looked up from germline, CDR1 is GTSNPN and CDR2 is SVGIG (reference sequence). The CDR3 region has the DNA TGTGCCTGGAGTGGACGTCTATCCCGAAGTAATTCATCCCTCCACTTT. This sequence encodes CAWSGRLSRSNSSLHF.

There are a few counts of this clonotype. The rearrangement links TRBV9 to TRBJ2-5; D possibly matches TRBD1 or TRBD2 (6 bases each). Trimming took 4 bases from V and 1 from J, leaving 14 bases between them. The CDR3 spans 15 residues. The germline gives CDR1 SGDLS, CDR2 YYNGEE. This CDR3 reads CASSPDPGAQETQYF. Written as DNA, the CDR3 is TGTGCCAGCAGCCCCGACCCGGGGGCCCAAGAGACCCAGTACTTC.

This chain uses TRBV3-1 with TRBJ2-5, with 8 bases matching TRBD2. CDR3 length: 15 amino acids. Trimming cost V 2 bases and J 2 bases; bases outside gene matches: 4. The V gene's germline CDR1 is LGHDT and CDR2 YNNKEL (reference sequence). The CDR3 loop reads CASSQFAGGQETQYF. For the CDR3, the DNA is TGTGCCAGCAGCCAATTTGCGGGAGGTCAAGAGACCCAGTACTTC.

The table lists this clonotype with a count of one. As DNA, the CDR3 is TGTGCCATCAGAACCGACAGGGGGGACACAGATACGCAGTATTTT. It codes for CAIRTDRGDTDTQYF. V and J are TRBV10-3 and TRBJ2-3; 9 nucleotides agree with TRBD1. The CDR3 extends over 15 amino acids. Germline trimming cut 6 bases from V and 2 bases from J; bases unmatched to any gene: 6. Germline V gene sequence: CDR1 ENHRY, CDR2 SYGVKD.

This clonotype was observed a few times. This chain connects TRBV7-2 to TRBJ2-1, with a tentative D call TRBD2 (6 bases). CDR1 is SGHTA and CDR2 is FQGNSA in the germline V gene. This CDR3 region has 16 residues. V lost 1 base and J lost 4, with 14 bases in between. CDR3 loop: CASSLGGRGKYNEQFF. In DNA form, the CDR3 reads TGTGCCAGCAGCTTAGGAGGGCGGGGCAAATACAATGAGCAGTTCTTC.

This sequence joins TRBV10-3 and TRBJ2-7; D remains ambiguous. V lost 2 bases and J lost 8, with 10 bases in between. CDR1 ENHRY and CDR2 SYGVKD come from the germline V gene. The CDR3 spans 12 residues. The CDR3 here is CAISEGLEKQYF. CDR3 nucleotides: TGTGCCATCAGTGAGGGGTTGGAGAAGCAGTACTTC.

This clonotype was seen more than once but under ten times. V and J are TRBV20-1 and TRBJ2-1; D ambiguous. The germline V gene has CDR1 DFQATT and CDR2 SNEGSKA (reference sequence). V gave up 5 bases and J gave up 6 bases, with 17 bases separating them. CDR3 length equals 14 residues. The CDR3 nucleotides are TGCAGTGCTTTTAGCTTGCGGAGACCCAATGAGCAGTTCTTC. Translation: CSAFSLRRPNEQFF.

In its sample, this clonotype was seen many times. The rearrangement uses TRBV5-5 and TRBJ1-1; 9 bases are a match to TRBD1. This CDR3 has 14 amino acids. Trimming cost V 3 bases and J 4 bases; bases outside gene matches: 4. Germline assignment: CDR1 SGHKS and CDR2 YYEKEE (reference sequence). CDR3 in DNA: TGTGCCAGCAGCTGGGGACAGGGCAGCACTGAAGCTTTCTTT. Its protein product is CASSWGQGSTEAFF. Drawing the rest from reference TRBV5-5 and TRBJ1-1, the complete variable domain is DAGVTQSPTHLIKTRGQQVTLRCSPISGHKSVSWYQQVLGQGPQFIFQYYEKEERGRGNFPDRFSARQFPNYSSELNVNALLLGDSALYLCASSWGQGSTEAFFGQGTRLTVV.

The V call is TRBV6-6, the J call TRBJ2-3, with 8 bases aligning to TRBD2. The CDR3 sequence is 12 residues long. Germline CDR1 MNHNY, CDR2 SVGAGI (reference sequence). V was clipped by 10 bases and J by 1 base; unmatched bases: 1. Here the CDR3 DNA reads TGTGCCATCGGGGGGGGCACAGATACGCAGTATTTT. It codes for CAIGGGTDTQYF.

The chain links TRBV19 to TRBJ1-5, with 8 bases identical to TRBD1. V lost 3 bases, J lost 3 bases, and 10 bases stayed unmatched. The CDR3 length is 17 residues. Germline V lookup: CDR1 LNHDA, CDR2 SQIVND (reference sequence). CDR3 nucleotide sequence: TGTGCCAGTAGTATCCTCAGGGGGCGGATGGTCAATCAGCCCCAGCATTTT. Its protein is CASSILRGRMVNQPQHF. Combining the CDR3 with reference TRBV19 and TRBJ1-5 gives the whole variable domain DGGITQSPKYLFRKEGQNVTLSCEQNLNHDAMYWYRQDPGQGLRLIYYSQIVNDFQKGDIAEGYSVSREKKESFPLTVTSAQKNPTAFYLCASSILRGRMVNQPQHFGDGTRLSIL.

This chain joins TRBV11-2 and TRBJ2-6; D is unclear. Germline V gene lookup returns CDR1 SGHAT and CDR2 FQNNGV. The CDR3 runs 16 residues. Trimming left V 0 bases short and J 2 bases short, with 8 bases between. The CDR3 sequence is CASSLEVWAGANVLTF. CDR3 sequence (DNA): TGTGCCAGCAGCTTAGAGGTTTGGGCTGGGGCCAACGTCCTGACTTTC. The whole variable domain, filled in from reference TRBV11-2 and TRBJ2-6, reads EAGVAQSPRYKIIEKRQSVAFWCNPISGHATLYWYQQILGQGPKLLIQFQNNGVVDDSQLPKDRFSAERLKGVDSTLKIQPAKLEDSAVYLCASSLEVWAGANVLTFGAGSRLTVL.